The entry below gives a single TCR beta chain sequence along with its context. Its antigen remains unidentified. The junction had 4 bases not matched to a gene; V was cut back by 2 bases and J by 6 bases. The CDR3 length is 15 residues. Germline CDR1 is LGHDT and CDR2 is YNNKEL (reference sequence). These data belong to a study of T cell responses to AZD1222 COVID-19 vaccine. Sequencing was performed with immunoSEQ multiplex PCR; in TCRdb, only in-frame clones are kept and a portion is missing. The data show over 110,000 clones, roughly 92% seen once. General study results and limits: Mapped onto spike, vaccine-associated CD4 TCRs spanned it and were dominant at 160-218 and 743-854. It should be noted that donors were predominantly white British and more often female, and clonal diversity was possibly underestimated. Repertoires were obtained solely post-peak T cell response.

The receptor's source is an adult in good health. The rearrangement links TRBV3-1 (or the pseudogene TRBV3-2) to TRBJ2-2, with 9 bases lining up with TRBD2. The input for sequencing was peripheral blood, taken on day 0 of AZD1222 vaccination. Here the CDR3 DNA reads TGTGCCAGCAGCCAATTAGCGGGAGTCGCCGGGGAGCTGTTTTTT. Translated: CASSQLAGVAGELFF.